This T cell receptor beta chain was obtained from a study of blood T cell repertoires in COVID-19. Overall study: The United States, Italy and Spain were the sources of the acute and convalescent COVID-19 samples. Sources were T cells, B-cell-depleted T cells, or PBMCs; the material itself was cDNA or gDNA.

Methods used by the authors: Estimates of nucleated cell counts were drawn from the amplification of reference gene primers. The assay was immunoSEQ multiplex PCR, and TCRdb's table has in-frame clones only and misses some. The V and J calls and clone size were taken over from that table, and D and trimming were inferred from the DNA. This table has approximately 61,000 clones, just under 85% appearing once. Germline values: CDR1 SGDLS, CDR2 YYNGEE. V lost 2 bases and J lost 0; bases outside the gene matches: 5. The CDR3 spans 16 residues. This receptor was taken from a man between 70 and 80 years old with acute or convalescent COVID-19. Sequenced input: peripheral blood. V usage is TRBV9 and J usage is TRBJ2-3; TRBD2 agrees at 8 bases. CDR3 nucleotide sequence: TGTGCCAGCAGCGTCCCAGCGGGGGTTAGCACAGATACGCAGTATTTT. Protein: CASSVPAGVSTDTQYF.